This is a list of T cell receptor beta chains from one sample in a study of vaccination and CD4 T cells after COVID-19. MiXCR, run by TCRdb on the PCR reads, gives a single entry per CDR3 protein. The sample lists tens of thousands of distinct CDR3 sequences, about 35% occurring once. Their antigen targets remain unknown. Sequenced material: CD4+ T cells from blood, cultured in vitro, taken about 7 months after SARS-CoV-2 vaccination. The source of these receptors is a human donor who had recovered from COVID-19. Both conserved end residues are part of each CDR3. The order of the fields is V gene, D gene, CDR3 length, clone size, J gene, CDR3 protein, CDR3 DNA. A D gene is named only where the DNA matches it firmly. Clone sizes are given selectively: once, few, many, or a class where the clone is expanded.

V: TRBV20-1
D: .
length: 17
size: .
J: TRBJ2-1
CDR3: CSAINRRGSSSYNEQFF
DNA: TGCAGTGCTATTAACCGGAGGGGGAGTAGCTCCTACAATGAGCAGTTCTTC

V: TRBV29-1
D: .
length: 12
size: .
J: TRBJ1-2
CDR3: CSVAGANYGYTF
DNA: TGCAGCGTTGCCGGAGCTAACTATGGCTACACCTTC

V: TRBV7-6
D: TRBD2
length: 18
size: once
J: TRBJ2-3
CDR3: CASSLPAGSGPTTDTQYF
DNA: TGTGCCAGCAGCTTACCGGCGGGTAGCGGGCCTACCACAGATACGCAGTATTTT

V: TRBV5-8
D: .
length: 12
size: few
J: TRBJ2-5
CDR3: CASSLLEETQYF
DNA: TGTGCCAGCAGCTTGCTGGAAGAGACCCAGTACTTC

V: TRBV5-5
D: TRBD1
length: 14
size: .
J: TRBJ2-7
CDR3: CASSFRQGPYEQYF
DNA: TGTGCCAGCAGCTTCCGACAGGGCCCCTACGAGCAGTACTTC

V: TRBV7-2
D: .
length: 16
size: few
J: TRBJ1-2
CDR3: CASSFGGSAAIYGYTF
DNA: TGTGCCAGCAGCTTCGGGGGGTCCGCGGCAATCTATGGCTACACCTTC

V: TRBV20-1
D: TRBD2
length: 14
size: .
J: TRBJ2-5
CDR3: CSARLAGPVETQYF
DNA: TGCAGTGCTAGGCTAGCGGGGCCGGTGGAGACCCAGTACTTC

V: TRBV6-1
D: .
length: 11
size: few
J: TRBJ1-2
CDR3: CASRRGYGYTF
DNA: TGTGCCAGCAGACGGGGCTATGGCTACACCTTC

V: TRBV6-1
D: TRBD2
length: 15
size: medium-sized
J: TRBJ2-7
CDR3: CASSEGLAGAYEQYF
DNA: TGTGCCAGCAGTGAAGGACTAGCGGGAGCCTACGAGCAGTACTTC

V: TRBV27
D: TRBD2
length: 15
size: few
J: TRBJ2-3
CDR3: CASSLGTSGTDTQYF
DNA: TGTGCCAGCAGTTTAGGGACTAGCGGGACAGATACGCAGTATTTT

V: TRBV28
D: .
length: 15
size: .
J: TRBJ2-5
CDR3: CASRWELTKRETQYF
DNA: TGTGCCAGCAGATGGGAACTAACTAAAAGGGAGACCCAGTACTTC

V: TRBV6-1
D: .
length: 17
size: .
J: TRBJ1-5
CDR3: CASGHYMGVLSNQPQHF
DNA: TGTGCCAGCGGCCACTATATGGGAGTCTTGAGCAATCAGCCCCAGCATTTT

V: TRBV29-1
D: .
length: 12
size: .
J: TRBJ2-5
CDR3: CSVRLTDETQYF
DNA: TGCAGCGTTCGCTTGACAGATGAGACCCAGTACTTC

V: TRBV6-1
D: .
length: 13
size: .
J: TRBJ1-2
CDR3: CASSFVPLNGYTF
DNA: TGTGCCAGCAGCTTCGTACCCCTTAATGGCTACACCTTC

V: TRBV20-1
D: .
length: 21
size: .
J: TRBJ2-3
CDR3: CSAHTSRLDHVGGSDTDTQYF
DNA: TGCAGTGCCCATACCTCTAGGTTGGACCATGTTGGGGGGTCGGACACAGATACGCAGTATTTT

V: TRBV20-1
D: .
length: 15
size: few
J: TRBJ1-6
CDR3: CSATPPSSYNSPLHF
DNA: TGCAGTGCCACTCCCCCGAGCTCCTATAATTCACCCCTCCACTTT

V: TRBV7-9
D: TRBD2
length: 17
size: few
J: TRBJ2-1
CDR3: CASSPHRPSGSGHEQFF
DNA: TGTGCCAGCAGCCCACATCGACCTAGCGGGTCGGGCCATGAGCAGTTCTTC

V: TRBV28
D: .
length: 14
size: .
J: TRBJ1-1
CDR3: CASSLVQGNTEAFF
DNA: TGTGCCAGCAGTTTAGTCCAGGGGAACACTGAAGCTTTCTTT

V: TRBV20-1
D: .
length: 13
size: few
J: TRBJ2-1
CDR3: CSARGGSYNEQFF
DNA: TGCAGTGCTAGAGGAGGGTCCTACAATGAGCAGTTCTTC

V: TRBV7-2
D: TRBD2
length: 14
size: .
J: TRBJ2-1
CDR3: CASSTRGLANEQFF
DNA: TGTGCCAGCAGCACGAGGGGACTAGCGAATGAGCAGTTCTTC

V: TRBV6-2/TRBV6-3
D: TRBD1
length: 13
size: .
J: TRBJ2-7
CDR3: CASSGTGQHEQYF
DNA: TGTGCCAGTTCCGGGACAGGGCAACACGAGCAGTACTTC

V: TRBV10-3
D: .
length: 16
size: .
J: TRBJ1-5
CDR3: CAISESIGLGNQPQHF
DNA: TGTGCCATCAGTGAGTCTATTGGACTGGGCAATCAGCCCCAGCATTTT

V: TRBV20-1
D: TRBD1
length: 16
size: few
J: TRBJ1-1
CDR3: CSAREVDRAAVPYAFF
DNA: TGCAGTGCTAGAGAAGTCGACAGGGCCGCCGTTCCGTATGCTTTCTTT

V: TRBV6-1
D: TRBD1
length: 14
size: few
J: TRBJ2-1
CDR3: CASTYRGGFNEQFF
DNA: TGTGCCAGCACCTACAGGGGTGGGTTTAATGAGCAGTTCTTC

V: TRBV20-1
D: TRBD1
length: 13
size: .
J: TRBJ2-3
CDR3: CRAPTGIADTQYF
DNA: TGCAGGGCCCCGACAGGGATAGCAGATACGCAGTATTTT

V: TRBV12-3/TRBV12-4
D: TRBD2
length: 14
size: .
J: TRBJ2-5
CDR3: CASTVAGGPQTQYF
DNA: TGTGCCAGCACCGTAGCGGGAGGGCCACAGACCCAGTACTTC

V: TRBV7-3
D: .
length: 14
size: medium-sized
J: TRBJ2-5
CDR3: CASSLRDNQETQYF
DNA: TGTGCCAGCAGCTTAAGGGACAACCAAGAGACCCAGTACTTC

V: TRBV5-1
D: TRBD1
length: 15
size: few
J: TRBJ2-5
CDR3: CASSFGQGDGETQYF
DNA: TGCGCCAGCAGCTTCGGACAGGGGGACGGGGAGACCCAGTACTTC

V: TRBV28
D: TRBD1
length: 15
size: once
J: TRBJ2-2
CDR3: CASTPSDRDTGELFF
DNA: TGTGCCAGCACTCCTTCGGACAGGGACACCGGGGAGCTGTTTTTT

V: TRBV7-8
D: TRBD1
length: 12
size: .
J: TRBJ2-7
CDR3: CASSGRGTGASF
DNA: TGTGCCAGCAGCGGGAGAGGGACAGGGGCCAGCTTC

V: TRBV6-4
D: .
length: 13
size: .
J: TRBJ2-7
CDR3: CASSDGPTYEQYF
DNA: TGTGCCAGCAGTGACGGTCCAACCTACGAGCAGTACTTC

V: TRBV15
D: .
length: 12
size: .
J: TRBJ1-2
CDR3: CATSRDSGPYTF
DNA: TGTGCCACCAGCAGAGATTCAGGTCCCTACACCTTC

V: TRBV28
D: .
length: 11
size: few
J: TRBJ2-7
CDR3: CASSDPYEQYF
DNA: TGTGCCAGCTCCGATCCCTACGAGCAGTACTTC

V: TRBV19
D: TRBD2
length: 15
size: .
J: TRBJ2-1
CDR3: CASALGLAGLDEQFF
DNA: TGTGCCAGCGCCCTCGGACTAGCGGGTCTCGATGAGCAGTTCTTC

V: TRBV20-1
D: .
length: 12
size: .
J: TRBJ1-1
CDR3: CSASGSNTEAFF
DNA: TGCAGTGCTAGCGGTTCGAACACTGAAGCTTTCTTT

V: TRBV5-4
D: .
length: 16
size: .
J: TRBJ1-6
CDR3: CASRFGGGAWDSPLHF
DNA: TGTGCCAGCAGATTCGGGGGTGGCGCGTGGGATTCACCCCTCCACTTT

V: TRBV7-2
D: TRBD1
length: 13
size: few
J: TRBJ1-2
CDR3: CASSSGQGRGYTF
DNA: TGTGCCAGCAGCTCCGGACAGGGTCGAGGCTACACCTTC

V: TRBV7-9
D: .
length: 12
size: few
J: TRBJ1-1
CDR3: CASSLEIREAFF
DNA: TGTGCCAGCAGCTTAGAAATACGTGAAGCTTTCTTT

V: TRBV28
D: .
length: 13
size: .
J: TRBJ2-7
CDR3: CASSSRGPRGQYF
DNA: TGTGCCAGCAGTTCCCGCGGGCCCAGGGGGCAGTACTTC

V: TRBV7-2
D: .
length: 13
size: few
J: TRBJ2-2
CDR3: CASNRDHTGELFF
DNA: TGTGCCAGCAACCGGGACCACACCGGGGAGCTGTTTTTT

V: TRBV20-1
D: TRBD2
length: 15
size: .
J: TRBJ2-3
CDR3: CSATTSGRSWDTQYF
DNA: TGCAGTGCTACAACTAGCGGGAGATCGTGGGATACGCAGTATTTT

V: TRBV6-1
D: .
length: 16
size: .
J: TRBJ2-3
CDR3: CASRNRGTTGTDTQYF
DNA: TGTGCCAGCCGAAACCGCGGGACAACCGGCACAGATACGCAGTATTTT

V: TRBV10-3
D: TRBD2
length: 15
size: .
J: TRBJ2-7
CDR3: CAISERTSGAYEQYF
DNA: TGTGCCATCAGTGAGAGGACTAGCGGAGCGTACGAGCAGTACTTC

V: TRBV6-2/TRBV6-3
D: TRBD2
length: 16
size: .
J: TRBJ2-1
CDR3: CASSPPPSGTYNEQFF
DNA: TGTGCCAGCAGCCCTCCTCCCAGCGGGACGTACAATGAGCAGTTCTTC

V: TRBV6-1
D: .
length: 15
size: .
J: TRBJ1-1
CDR3: CASSSREGGKTEAFF
DNA: TGTGCCAGCAGCTCGCGCGAGGGGGGGAAGACTGAAGCTTTCTTT